The subject of this entry is one T cell receptor beta chain. Its antigen is unidentified. The table came from immunoSEQ multiplex PCR; TCRdb's copy has only in-frame clones and leaves some out. This sample has about 38,000 clones, with roughly nine tenths found just once. The J segment lost 1 base and the V segment lost 1 base, leaving 11 bases of the junction unmatched. Germline V CDR1 and CDR2: SGHAT, FQNNGV. The CDR3 is 19 amino acids. This sample is drawn from a study of OX40 agonist ivuxolimab in advanced cancers. Whole-study findings and limits: More expanded clones were found, on average, in CD8+ than in CD4+ T cells.

The TCR comes from an adult with an advanced solid tumor such as melanoma, head and neck, liver or kidney cancer. Sequenced here: CD4+ or CD8+ T cells sorted from blood, sampled in a trial of the OX40 agonist ivuxolimab. This chain joins TRBV11-2 and TRBJ2-3, with 10 bases identical to TRBD2. The chain's CDR3 is CASSLGRLAGASGTDTQYF. The CDR3 nucleotides read TGTGCCAGCAGCTTAGGTCGGCTAGCGGGGGCCTCTGGCACAGATACGCAGTATTTT.